Given below is one T cell receptor (beta chain) in context. Its antigen remains unknown. This entry comes from a study of T cells in localized non-small cell lung cancer. Study outcomes and limitations: Higher blood T cell density tracked longer overall survival. Appearance in adjacent lung was seen for a median about 58 of the top 100 tumor clones.

Sequencing used immunoSEQ multiplex PCR; TCRdb keeps in-frame clones, though not all of them. Of more than 1,100 clones listed, around 20% were seen once; the top ten hold 15% to 20%. Unmatched junction bases numbered 10, after V lost 0 bases and J lost 6 bases. Germline V lookup: CDR1 LNHNV, CDR2 YYDKDF (reference sequence). This CDR3 region has 17 residues. The sequencing used normal lung tissue next to the tumor, collected before any cancer treatment. This TCR derives from a female donor older than 55 with stage II squamous cell lung carcinoma. The chain combines TRBV15 with TRBJ2-1; 8 bases line up with TRBD2. The CDR3 region has the DNA TGTGCCACCAGCAGAGATAGGGGCGGGAGGCCTCGCAATGAGCAGTTCTTC. Amino acid sequence: CATSRDRGGRPRNEQFF.